This entry lists 4 T cell receptor beta chains sequenced from one sample in a study of spatial heterogeneity in lung cancer. TCRdb reprocessed the 5' RACE reads via MiXCR and lists one record per CDR3 protein. The sample records about 92,000 distinct CDR3 sequences, less than 15% being singletons. Time point in this sample: sample taken at primary tumor resection. The sequenced material consisted of unsorted whole RNA from tumor, nontumor lung or frozen PBMC. The sample was PBMCs, taken at surgery. The receptors were sampled from a male donor with early-stage non-small cell lung cancer.

This clonotype turned up a few times. This chain connects TRBV2 to TRBJ1-2; 9 bases are shared with TRBD1. The trim removed 5 bases at V and 4 bases at J, leaving 5 bases unmatched. CDR3 length: 14 residues. Germline CDR1 is SNHLY and CDR2 is FYNNEI. The CDR3 DNA is TGTGCCAGCAGTCCGACAGGGGGTCGCTATGGCTACACCTTC. Amino acids: CASSPTGGRYGYTF. Together with reference TRBV2 and TRBJ1-2, the CDR3 gives the full variable domain: EPEVTQTPSHQVTQMGQEVILRCVPISNHLYFYWYRQILGQKVEFLVSFYNNEISEKSEIFDDQFSVERPDGSNFTLKIRSTKLEDSAMYFCASSPTGGRYGYTFGSGTRLTVV.

In its sample, this clonotype was seen a few times. The J gene is TRBJ1-1, the V gene TRBV28; D ambiguous. The V end lost 5 bases, the J end lost 7 bases, and 11 bases lay between the germline ends. The germline V gene has CDR1 MDHEN and CDR2 SYDVKM. This CDR3 has 12 residues. The CDR3 DNA reads as TGTGCCAGCAGTAAATACAGATATGAAGCTTTCTTT. The encoded protein is CASSKYRYEAFF.

The gene calls are TRBV18 and TRBJ2-3; TRBD2 might be the D (6 bases). V dropped 0 bases and J dropped 3 bases, with 7 bases sitting between them. The CDR3 has 14 amino acids. In germline, CDR1 is KGHSH, CDR2 LQKENI. CDR3 nucleotide sequence: TGTGCCAGCTCACCACCCGGGAGTACAGATACGCAGTATTTT. Translation gives CASSPPGSTDTQYF. Variable domain in full (rest from reference TRBV18 and TRBJ2-3): NAGVMQNPRHLVRRRGQEARLRCSPMKGHSHVYWYRQLPEEGLKFMVYLQKENIIDESGMPKERFSAEFPKEGPSILRIQQVVRGDSAAYFCASSPPGSTDTQYFGPGTRLTVL.

This clonotype was counted a few times. The rearrangement uses TRBV4-3 and TRBJ1-2; 11 bases agree with TRBD1. The CDR3 covers 15 residues. V lost 4 bases, J lost 4 bases, and 5 bases stayed unmatched. Germline CDR1 is LGHNA and CDR2 is YSLEER. In nucleotides, the CDR3 is TGCGCCAGCAGCCCTGGGGGACAGGGGGTCTATGGCTACACCTTC. It encodes CASSPGGQGVYGYTF.